This T cell receptor (beta chain) came from a study of shared clonotypes between healthy human individuals. Findings and caveats of the study: Specimens sampled were limited to blood, with tissue repertoires likely differing.

This clone was picked up one time. Its antigen is undetermined. J gave up 8 bases and V 5 bases, and 7 bases lay outside the gene matches. The germline gives CDR1 MNHEY, CDR2 SMNVEV (reference sequence). The CDR3 contains 14 residues. The donors, all of them Caucasian adults, lived in Nashville, Tennessee. Each cell subset's genomic DNA was divided evenly among several immunoSEQ plates. About 30,000 T cell genomes (about 0.2 ug DNA) went into each sorted-subset replicate. Generated by immunoSEQ multiplex PCR, the TCRdb table keeps only in-frame clones and is missing some. The table includes some 2.3 million clones, approximately 95% detected once.

The origin of this receptor is a man between 18 and 35 years old in good health. Some clones in this sample may be carry-over from other donors' samples. Sequences were obtained from naive CD4+ T cells from PBMCs. The sample's subset: CD45RA+ positively selected. The J gene is TRBJ1-4, the V gene TRBV27; 8 bases align to TRBD1. The CDR3, as DNA: TGTGCCAGCAGTCTCCGGACAGGGTTAGAAAAACTGTTTTTT. It specifies CASSLRTGLEKLFF.